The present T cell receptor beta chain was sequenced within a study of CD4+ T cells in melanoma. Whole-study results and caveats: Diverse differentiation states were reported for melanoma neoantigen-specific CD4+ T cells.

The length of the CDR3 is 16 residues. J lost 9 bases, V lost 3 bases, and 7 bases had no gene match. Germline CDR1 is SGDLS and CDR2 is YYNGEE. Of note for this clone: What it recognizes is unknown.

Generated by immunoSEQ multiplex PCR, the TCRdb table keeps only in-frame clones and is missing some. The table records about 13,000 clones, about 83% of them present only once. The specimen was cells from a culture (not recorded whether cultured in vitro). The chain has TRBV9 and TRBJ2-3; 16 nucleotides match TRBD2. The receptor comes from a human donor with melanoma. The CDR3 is CASSEGLAGGQSTQYF. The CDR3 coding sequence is TGTGCCAGCAGCGAGGGACTAGCGGGGGGGCAATCGACGCAGTATTTT.